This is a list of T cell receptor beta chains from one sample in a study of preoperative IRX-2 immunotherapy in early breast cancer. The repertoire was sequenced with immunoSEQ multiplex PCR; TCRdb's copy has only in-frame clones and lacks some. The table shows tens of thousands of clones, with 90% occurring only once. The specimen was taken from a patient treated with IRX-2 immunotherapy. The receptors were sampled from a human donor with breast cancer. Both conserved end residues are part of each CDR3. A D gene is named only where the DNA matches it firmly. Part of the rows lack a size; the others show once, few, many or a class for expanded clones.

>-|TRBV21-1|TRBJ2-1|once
TGTGCCAGCAGCAAAGAAGGCGAGCGGGACTACAATGAGCAGTTCTTC
CASSKEGERDYNEQFF
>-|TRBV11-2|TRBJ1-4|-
TGTGCCAGCAGCTTGGATGGGGAAAAACTGTTTTTT
CASSLDGEKLFF
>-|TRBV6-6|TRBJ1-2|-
TGTGCCAGCAGTTACTCGTCAGGGAGCTATGGCTACACCTTC
CASSYSSGSYGYTF
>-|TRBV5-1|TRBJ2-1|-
TGCGCCAGCAGCTTGGACAGGCTATCTTCCTACAATGAGCAGTTCTTC
CASSLDRLSSYNEQFF
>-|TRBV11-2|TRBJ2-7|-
TGTGCCAGCAGCCCTCTGACTAGCTCCTACGAGCAGTACTTC
CASSPLTSSYEQYF
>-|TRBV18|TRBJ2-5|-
TGTGCCAGCTCCCTCGGGGATGCCCAAGAGACCCAGTACTTC
CASSLGDAQETQYF
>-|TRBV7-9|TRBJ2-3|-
TGTGCCAGCAGCTTAGACCCAGCGGCCACAGATACGCAGTATTTT
CASSLDPAATDTQYF
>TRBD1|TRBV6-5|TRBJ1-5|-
TGTGCCAGCACCAAAGGGGGCGGTAATCAGCCCCAGCATTTT
CASTKGGGNQPQHF
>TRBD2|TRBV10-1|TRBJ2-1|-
TGCGCCAGCAGTGAGTCGCGAGCGGGAAATGAGCAGTTCTTC
CASSESRAGNEQFF
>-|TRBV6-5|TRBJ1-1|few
TGTGCCAGCAGGCCATCCAGGGAGCAGAACACTGAAGCTTTCTTT
CASRPSREQNTEAFF
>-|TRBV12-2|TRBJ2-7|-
TGTGCAAGTCGCCTCACCTCAGGGGCCGAGCAGTACTTC
CASRLTSGAEQYF
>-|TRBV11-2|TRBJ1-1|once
TGTGCCAGCAGCTTAGAAACAGGCACTGAAGCTTTCTTT
CASSLETGTEAFF
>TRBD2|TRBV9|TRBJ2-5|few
TGTGCCAGCAGCGTAGACCCCGGGGGGGGTGGCCAAGAGACCCAGTACTTC
CASSVDPGGGGQETQYF
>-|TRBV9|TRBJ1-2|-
TGTGCCAGCACTGGCGGGGGGACTTTCTATGGCTACACCTTC
CASTGGGTFYGYTF
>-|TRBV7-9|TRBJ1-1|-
TGTGCCAGCAGCTTCCAGGGAATGGCGAACACTGAAGCTTTCTTT
CASSFQGMANTEAFF
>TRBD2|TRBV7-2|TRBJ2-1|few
TGTGCCAGCAGCTTACCTCCGCGGACTAGTCGGTATGATGAGCAGTTCTTC
CASSLPPRTSRYDEQFF
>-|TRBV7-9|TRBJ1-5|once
TGTGCCAGCAGCCCCCTCAGAGGGTTCGATCAGCCCCAGCATTTT
CASSPLRGFDQPQHF
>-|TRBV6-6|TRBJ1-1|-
TGTGCCAGCAGTTACACATACACTGAAGCTTTCTTT
CASSYTYTEAFF
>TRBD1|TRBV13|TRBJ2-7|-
TGTGCCAGCAGCTCCGGAGGACAGGCAGCCCCCTACGAGCAGTACTTC
CASSSGGQAAPYEQYF
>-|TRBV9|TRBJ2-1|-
TGTGCCAGCAGCGTAGGTCCAGGGATGAGAAATGAGCAGTTCTTC
CASSVGPGMRNEQFF
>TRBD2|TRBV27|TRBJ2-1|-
TGTGCCAGCAGTCTCGCTAGCGGGGGTTACAATGAGCAGTTCTTC
CASSLASGGYNEQFF
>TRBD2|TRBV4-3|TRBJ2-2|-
TGCGCCAGCAGCCAATCTAGCGGGCAAACCGGGGAGCTGTTTTTT
CASSQSSGQTGELFF
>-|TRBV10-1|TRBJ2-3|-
TGCGCCAGCAGTGAAGGCGGGACGGCAGATACGCAGTATTTT
CASSEGGTADTQYF
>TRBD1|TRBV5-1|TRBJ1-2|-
TGCGCCAGCACCCCGAGCGGGGGACAGGGTTCTGGCTACACCTTC
CASTPSGGQGSGYTF
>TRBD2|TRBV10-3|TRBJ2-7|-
TGTGCCATCAGCCTGGATACGGGAGGATCATCCTACGAGCAGTACTTC
CAISLDTGGSSYEQYF
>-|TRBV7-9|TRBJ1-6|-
TGTGCCAGCAGCTTCCAGACGGATAATTCACCCCTCCACTTT
CASSFQTDNSPLHF
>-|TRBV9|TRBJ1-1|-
TGTGCCAGCAGCGCGTTATCACGAGAAGGGCCCCACACTGAAGCTTTCTTT
CASSALSREGPHTEAFF
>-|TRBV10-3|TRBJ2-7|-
TGTGCCATCAGTGAGCAGGGTTATACCTACGAGCAGTACTTC
CAISEQGYTYEQYF
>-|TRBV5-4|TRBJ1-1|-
TGTGCCAGCAGCCCGATGGCGGGGGCGTGGACTGAAGCTTTCTTT
CASSPMAGAWTEAFF
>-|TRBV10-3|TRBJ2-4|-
TGTGCCATCAGTGAGTCGGAAAACATTCAGTACTTC
CAISESENIQYF
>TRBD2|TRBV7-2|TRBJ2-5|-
TGTGCCAGCAGCAACCTAGCGGGGGGGCCGGAGGGCGAGACCCAGTACTTC
CASSNLAGGPEGETQYF
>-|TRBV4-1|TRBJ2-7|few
TGCGCCAGCAGCCAAGGACTAGGGATCCGCGAGCAGTACTTC
CASSQGLGIREQYF
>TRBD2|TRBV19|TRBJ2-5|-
TGTGCCAGTAGTATCCTAGCGGGAGGGGTGGAGACCCAGTACTTC
CASSILAGGVETQYF
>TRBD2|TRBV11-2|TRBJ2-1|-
TGTGCCAGCAGCCCCCTAGCGGGGGCTTACAATGAGCAGTTCTTC
CASSPLAGAYNEQFF
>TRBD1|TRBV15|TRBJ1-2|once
TGTGCCACCAGCAGAGATATCCAGGGGGCGGGAGGCTACACCTTC
CATSRDIQGAGGYTF
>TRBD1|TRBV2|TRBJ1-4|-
TGTGCCAGCGTCCGGGACAGGTTAACAACTAATGAAAAACTGTTTTTT
CASVRDRLTTNEKLFF
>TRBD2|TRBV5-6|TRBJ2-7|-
TGTGCCAGCAGCTTGCCTAGCGGCCCCTACGAGCAGTACTTC
CASSLPSGPYEQYF
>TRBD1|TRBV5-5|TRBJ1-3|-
TGTGCCAGCAGCGGACAGGATGGAAACACCATATATTTT
CASSGQDGNTIYF
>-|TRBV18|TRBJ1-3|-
TGTGCCAGCTCCCCCCAGTTGGACACCATATATTTT
CASSPQLDTIYF
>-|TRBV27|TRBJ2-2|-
TGTGCCAGCAGTTTGAACGGGGAGCTGTTTTTT
CASSLNGELFF
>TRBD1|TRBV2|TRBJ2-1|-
TGTGCCAGCACGGTGCAGGGGGCCTTGGGTGAGCAGTTCTTC
CASTVQGALGEQFF
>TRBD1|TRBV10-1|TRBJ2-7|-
TGCGCCAGCAGTGAGCAGGGGGCTATCGAGCAGTACTTC
CASSEQGAIEQYF
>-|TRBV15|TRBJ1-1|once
TGTGCCACCAGCAGATCGATGACAGGACTTAACACTGAAGCTTTCTTT
CATSRSMTGLNTEAFF
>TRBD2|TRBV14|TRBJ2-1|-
TGTGCCAGCAGCCAAGATTGGCGCGGGGGGGCTAGTGAGCAGTTCTTC
CASSQDWRGGASEQFF
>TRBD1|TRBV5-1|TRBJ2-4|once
TGCGCCAGCAGCATTTCAGGGGGTGAGGACATTCAGTACTTC
CASSISGGEDIQYF
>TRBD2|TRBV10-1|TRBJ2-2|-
TGCGCCAGCGGGAAACTAGCGGGAGGCGGCACCGGGGAGCTGTTTTTT
CASGKLAGGGTGELFF
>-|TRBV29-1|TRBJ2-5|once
TGCAGCGTGCAGCAGGACACCCAAGAGACCCAGTACTTC
CSVQQDTQETQYF
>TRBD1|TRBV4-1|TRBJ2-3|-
TGCGCCAGCAGCCAAGGGGACAGGGTTAGCACAGATACGCAGTATTTT
CASSQGDRVSTDTQYF
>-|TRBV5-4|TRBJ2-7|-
TGTGCCAGCACCCCTGGGTACGGGACGCCTACTTACGAGCAGTACTTC
CASTPGYGTPTYEQYF
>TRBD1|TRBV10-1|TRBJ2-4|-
TGCGCCAGCAGTGCCGGGACAGCCTTGCAGTACTTC
CASSAGTALQYF
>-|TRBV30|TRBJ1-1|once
TGTGCCTGGAGTAGATCCATCGGGAACACTGAAGCTTTCTTT
CAWSRSIGNTEAFF
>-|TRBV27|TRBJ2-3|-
TGTGCCAGCAGTTTGCGGAGCGGCAGCACAGATACGCAGTATTTT
CASSLRSGSTDTQYF